This TCR beta chain was observed in a study of Tregs in tolerant kidney transplant recipients. General study points: Biological reproducibility was not directly addressed in this study. Findings come from small patient numbers and require larger validation.

J gave up 0 bases and V 4 bases, and 6 bases lay outside the gene matches. The CDR3 extends over 16 amino acids. The V gene's germline CDR1 is LNHNV and CDR2 YYDKDF (reference sequence). A word on this clone: The antigen is not known.

Produced via immunoSEQ multiplex PCR; TCRdb's table is partial and in-frame only. The repertoire holds about 52,000 clones, with 90% to 95% as singletons. Recipients received nonmyeloablative bone marrow transplants from related graft donors, with transient mixed chimerism. CD4+CD25+CD127- Tregs, CD4+CD25- non-Tregs, CD4 and CD8 cells were sorted. The clonotype comes from a human patient who received a combined kidney and bone marrow transplant. Among the T cells, some may be from the graft donor. Sequences were derived from CD8+ T cells from blood (PBMCs), sampled 24 months after the transplant. The rearrangement uses TRBV15 and TRBJ1-3; 7 nucleotides line up with TRBD1. The CDR3 DNA reads as TGTGCCACCAGCATGCCTAGGGACAGCTCTGGAAACACCATATATTTT. It specifies CATSMPRDSSGNTIYF.